This T cell receptor (beta chain) was sequenced during a study of T cell clonotyping in hematopoietic cell transplantation. Study-level background: Recipient samples before transplant were obtained post-cytoreduction. Study results and limitations: Graft donor and pretransplant recipient Inverse Simpson Index values predicted broader posttransplant TCR diversity. After transplant, recipient diversity fell while pathologically expanded clonotypes grew through day 180. Cells were unsorted, so CD4 and CD8 contributions were not separated.

The repertoire was sequenced with immunoSEQ multiplex PCR; TCRdb's copy has only in-frame clones and lacks some. This sample has several thousand clones, with roughly 87% found just once. Time point reported: recipient sample about 28 days before transplant, after cytoreduction. Germline CDR1 is ENHRY and CDR2 is SYGVKD. Trimming cost V 6 bases and J 7 bases, with 13 bases left between them. The CDR3 loop spans 13 amino acids. About this clone itself: Antigen: not known.

The sample in question was peripheral blood mononuclear cells, obtained before stem cell transplant. The chain uses TRBV10-3 and TRBJ1-3; D is possibly TRBD1 (6 bases). This clonotype originated in a woman aged 60-70 years with acute myeloid leukemia. Some clones in this sample may be carry-over from other donors' samples. The CDR3, as DNA: TGTGCCATCAGGGCGTGGCAGGGGAACACCATATATTTT. Translated: CAIRAWQGNTIYF.